This T cell receptor beta chain appears in the sequencing data of a study of memory CD4+ T cells and cytomegalovirus serostatus. As concerns this clone: The antigen is unknown.

This CDR3 is built from 16 residues. CDR1 is SGHTA, CDR2 FQGNSA, per germline. Trimming cost V 4 bases and J 2 bases, with 16 bases left between them. The sort gate was single viable CD3+CD4+CD8-CD45RO+ cells for memory CD4+ T cells. Total CD4+ T cells were enriched by CD4 positive selection. Overall study findings and caveats: CD4+ memory repertoires contained about two fifths of the roughly 150 reported CMV TCRbeta sequences. Repertoires predicted CMV serostatus with median bootstrapped AUC of 0.95.

The authors' processing: After removing out-of-frame reads, around 2,100,000 distinct TCRbeta sequences remained. Libraries were prepared by immunoSEQ multiplex PCR; TCRdb keeps only in-frame clonotypes and omits some of them. V and J calls and clone size are given by that table; D and trimming were obtained from the DNA. Among about 53,000 clones listed, about 78% were seen once. This TCR was sampled from an adult in good health and CMV-seronegative. Sequencing was done on a sample of memory CD4+ T cells from blood. The V and J genes are TRBV7-2 and TRBJ2-3; D remains unclear. Written as DNA, the CDR3 is TGTGCCAGCAGCTCTCTAGGTTCGCGGATCACAGATACGCAGTATTTT. This encodes CASSSLGSRITDTQYF.